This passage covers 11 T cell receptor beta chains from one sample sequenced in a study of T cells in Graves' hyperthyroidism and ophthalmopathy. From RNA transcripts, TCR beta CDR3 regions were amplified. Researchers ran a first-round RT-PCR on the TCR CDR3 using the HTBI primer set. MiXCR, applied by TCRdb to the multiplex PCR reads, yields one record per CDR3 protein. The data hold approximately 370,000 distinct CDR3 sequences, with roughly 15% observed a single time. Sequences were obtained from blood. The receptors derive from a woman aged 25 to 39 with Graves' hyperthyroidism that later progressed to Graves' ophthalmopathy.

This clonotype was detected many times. The CDR3 sequence: CSVSLGPNYEQYF. The CDR3 coding sequence is TGCAGCGTGTCCCTGGGTCCCAACTACGAGCAGTACTTC. The chain combines TRBV29-1 with TRBJ2-7, with unresolved D. V gave up 6 bases and J gave up 3 bases, with 15 bases separating them. The CDR3 has 13 residues. The V gene's germline CDR1 is SQVTM and CDR2 ANQGSEA.

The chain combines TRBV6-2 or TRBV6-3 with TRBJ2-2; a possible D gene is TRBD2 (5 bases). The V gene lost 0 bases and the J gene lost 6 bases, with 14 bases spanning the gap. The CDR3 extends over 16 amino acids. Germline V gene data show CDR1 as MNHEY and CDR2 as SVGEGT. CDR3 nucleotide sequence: TGTGCCAGCAGTTACTCTGGCGGGCCAGTGGCCGGGGAGCTGTTTTTT. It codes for CASSYSGGPVAGELFF.

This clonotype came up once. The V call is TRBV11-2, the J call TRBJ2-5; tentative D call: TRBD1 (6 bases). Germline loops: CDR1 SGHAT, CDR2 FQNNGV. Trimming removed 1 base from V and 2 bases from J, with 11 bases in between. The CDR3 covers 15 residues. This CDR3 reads CASSLVGRGQETQYF. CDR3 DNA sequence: TGTGCCAGCAGCTTAGTCGGCAGGGGTCAAGAGACCCAGTACTTC.

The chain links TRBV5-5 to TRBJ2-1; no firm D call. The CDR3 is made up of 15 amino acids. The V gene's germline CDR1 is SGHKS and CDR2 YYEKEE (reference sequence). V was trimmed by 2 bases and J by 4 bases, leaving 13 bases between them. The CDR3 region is CASSFFRTEYNEQFF. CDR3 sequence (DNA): TGTGCCAGCAGCTTCTTTCGGACGGAATACAATGAGCAGTTCTTC.

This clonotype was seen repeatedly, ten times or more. The chain's CDR3 is CASYSGTGPTGELFF. The CDR3 region has the DNA TGTGCCAGCTACTCCGGGACAGGTCCCACCGGGGAGCTGTTTTTT. V gene TRBV12-3 or TRBV12-4 combines with J gene TRBJ2-2; 8 bases agree with TRBD1. The CDR3 is 15 residues long. J was trimmed by 4 bases and V by 8 bases; bases with no gene match: 9.

The CDR3 reads CASRLNGGNTIYF. CDR3 bases: TGTGCCAGTAGACTGAACGGGGGAAACACCATATATTTT. The V gene is TRBV19, the J gene TRBJ1-3; D is uncertain. The CDR3 runs 13 residues. Germline lookup yields CDR1 LNHDA and CDR2 SQIVND (reference sequence). Trimming shortened V by 6 bases and J by 4 bases, and 10 bases separated the two germline ends.

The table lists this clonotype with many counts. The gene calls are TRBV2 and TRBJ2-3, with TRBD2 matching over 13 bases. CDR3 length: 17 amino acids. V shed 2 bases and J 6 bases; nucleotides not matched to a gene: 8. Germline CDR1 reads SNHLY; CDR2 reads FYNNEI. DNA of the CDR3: TGTGCCAGCAGTGAAACGGGACTAGCGGGGAAATTGGATACGCAGTATTTT. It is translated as CASSETGLAGKLDTQYF.

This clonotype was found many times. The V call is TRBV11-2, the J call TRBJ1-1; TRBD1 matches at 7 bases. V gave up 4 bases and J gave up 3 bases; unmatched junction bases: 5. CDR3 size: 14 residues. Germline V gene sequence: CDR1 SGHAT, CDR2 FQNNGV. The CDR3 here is CASSSKGAYTEAFF. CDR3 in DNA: TGTGCCAGCAGCTCAAAGGGGGCTTACACTGAAGCTTTCTTT.

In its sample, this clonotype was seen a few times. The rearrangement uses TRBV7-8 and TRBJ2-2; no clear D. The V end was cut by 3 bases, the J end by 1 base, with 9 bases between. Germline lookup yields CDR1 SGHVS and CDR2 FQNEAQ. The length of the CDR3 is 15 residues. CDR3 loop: CASSLVAGNTGELFF. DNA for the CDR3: TGTGCCAGCAGCTTGGTAGCAGGGAACACCGGGGAGCTGTTTTTT.

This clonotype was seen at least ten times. The CDR3 bases are TGTGCCAGCAAAAAACGGGCAGGGTTGAACACTGAAGCTTTCTTT. Translation gives CASKKRAGLNTEAFF. The chain couples TRBV19 to TRBJ1-1; possibly TRBD1 for D (5 bases). CDR3 length equals 15 residues. The ends were cut back, 9 bases at V and 0 bases at J, with 17 bases in the middle. Per the germline V gene, CDR1 is LNHDA and CDR2 is SQIVND (reference sequence). Full variable domain (outside the CDR3, taken from reference TRBV19 and TRBJ1-1): DGGITQSPKYLFRKEGQNVTLSCEQNLNHDAMYWYRQDPGQGLRLIYYSQIVNDFQKGDIAEGYSVSREKKESFPLTVTSAQKNPTAFYLCASKKRAGLNTEAFFGQGTRLTVV.

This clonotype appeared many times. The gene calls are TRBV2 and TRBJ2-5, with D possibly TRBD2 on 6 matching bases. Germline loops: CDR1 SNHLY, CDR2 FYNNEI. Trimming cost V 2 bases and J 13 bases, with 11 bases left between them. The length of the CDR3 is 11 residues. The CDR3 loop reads CASSEWGVAYF. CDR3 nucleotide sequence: TGTGCCAGCAGTGAATGGGGGGTGGCGTACTTC.